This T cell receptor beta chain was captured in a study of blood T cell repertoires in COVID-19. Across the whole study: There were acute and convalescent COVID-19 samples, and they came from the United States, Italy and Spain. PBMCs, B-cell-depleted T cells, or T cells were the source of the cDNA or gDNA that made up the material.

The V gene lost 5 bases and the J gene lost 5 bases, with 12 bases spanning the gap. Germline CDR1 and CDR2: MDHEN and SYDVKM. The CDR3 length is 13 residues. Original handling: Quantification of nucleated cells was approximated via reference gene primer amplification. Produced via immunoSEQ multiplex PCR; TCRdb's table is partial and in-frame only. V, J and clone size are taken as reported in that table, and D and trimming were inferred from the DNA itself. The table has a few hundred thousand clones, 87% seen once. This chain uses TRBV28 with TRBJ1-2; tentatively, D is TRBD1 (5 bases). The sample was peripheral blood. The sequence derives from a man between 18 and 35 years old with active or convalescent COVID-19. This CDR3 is CASSHQGNYGYTF. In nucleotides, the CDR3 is TGTGCCAGCAGTCACCAGGGAAATTATGGCTACACCTTC.